This T cell receptor beta chain was identified in a study of blood T cell repertoires in COVID-19. Across the study: Acute and convalescent COVID-19 specimens originated in the United States, Italy and Spain. PBMCs, B-cell-depleted T cells, or T cells provided the cDNA or gDNA that made up the material.

Generated by immunoSEQ multiplex PCR, the TCRdb table keeps only in-frame clones and is missing some. Among some 260,000 clones listed, approximately 77% were seen once. The TCR comes from a young woman with acute or convalescent COVID-19. The sequenced sample consisted of peripheral blood.

This CDR3 is CASSPTGGAWPQHF. The CDR3 DNA sequence: TGTGCCAGCAGCCCTACAGGGGGCGCGTGGCCCCAGCATTTT. This chain joins TRBV7-9 and TRBJ1-5; 9 bases align to TRBD1. J was trimmed by 9 bases and V by 5 bases; bases with no gene match: 8. Germline values: CDR1 SEHNR, CDR2 FQNEAQ (reference sequence). This CDR3 contains 14 residues.